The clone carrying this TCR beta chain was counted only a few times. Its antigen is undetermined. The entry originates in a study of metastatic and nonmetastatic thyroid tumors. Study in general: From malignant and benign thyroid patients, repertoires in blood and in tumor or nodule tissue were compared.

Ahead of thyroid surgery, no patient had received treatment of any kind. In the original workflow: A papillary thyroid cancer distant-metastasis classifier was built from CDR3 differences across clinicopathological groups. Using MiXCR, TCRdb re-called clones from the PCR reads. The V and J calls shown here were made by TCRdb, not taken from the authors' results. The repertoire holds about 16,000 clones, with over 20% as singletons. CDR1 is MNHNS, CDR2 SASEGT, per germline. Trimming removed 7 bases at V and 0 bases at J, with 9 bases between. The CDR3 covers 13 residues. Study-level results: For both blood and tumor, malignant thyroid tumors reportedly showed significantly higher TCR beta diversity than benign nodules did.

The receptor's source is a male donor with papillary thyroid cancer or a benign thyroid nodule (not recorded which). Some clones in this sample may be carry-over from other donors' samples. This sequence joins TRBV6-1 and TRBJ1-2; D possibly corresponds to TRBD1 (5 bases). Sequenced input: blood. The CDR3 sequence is CASTDITNYGYTF. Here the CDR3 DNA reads TGTGCCAGCACGGACATTACTAACTATGGCTACACCTTC.